This T cell receptor beta chain derives from a study of T-cell memory formation after mild COVID-19. This clonotype was seen only a few times. The authors produced TCR alpha and TCR beta cDNA libraries with sample barcodes and UMIs by 5'RACE using constant-segment primers. TCRdb analysed the 5' RACE reads with MiXCR anew, one entry per CDR3 protein. The repertoire has 350,000 to 450,000 distinct CDR3 sequences, 25% to 30% of them found once; the top ten carry about 14%. The clonotype originates from an adult woman who had mild COVID-19 (a few samples of this study predate the infection). Cell type and time point are not known. Sequences were obtained from PBMCs or a T cell subset sorted from them (not recorded which).

In DNA form, the CDR3 reads TGTGCCAGCAGTCATCGAGGGACTAGAGAAAGTTGGGGGAACACCGGGGAGCTGTTTTTT. Amino acid sequence: CASSHRGTRESWGNTGELFF. This rearrangement joins TRBV6-6 to TRBJ2-2, with 8 bases identical to TRBD2. V trimming: 5 bases; J trimming: 1 base; junction bases outside the gene matches: 18. The CDR3 totals 20 residues. CDR1 and CDR2 (germline): MNHNY, SVGAGI (reference sequence).